The 26 T cell receptor beta chains in this list originate from one sample, sequenced in a study of T cell changes during pregnancy in multiple sclerosis. Profiled with immunoSEQ multiplex PCR; TCRdb holds only in-frame clones, not every one. The table records about 38,000 clones, roughly 89% of them present only once. The input for sequencing was CD4+ T cells from peripheral blood mononuclear cells, taken in the second trimester of pregnancy. These receptors were taken from a female donor with multiple sclerosis, enrolled in a pregnancy study.

The chain has TRBV19 and TRBJ2-3; possible D gene TRBD1, 5 bases. V was clipped by 7 bases and J by 2 bases, with 7 bases between them. The V gene's germline CDR1 is LNHDA and CDR2 SQIVND (reference sequence). CDR3 size: 12 residues. Here the CDR3 DNA reads TGTGCCAGTAAGGACACCACAGATACGCAGTATTTT. This gives the protein CASKDTTDTQYF.

The V call is TRBV19, the J call TRBJ2-7; 8 nucleotides line up with TRBD1. Germline V gives CDR1 LNHDA, CDR2 SQIVND (reference sequence). The V gene end was trimmed by 5 bases and the J gene end by 5 bases; junction bases not matched to a gene: 8. This CDR3 is 14 amino acids long. As DNA, the CDR3 is TGTGCCAGTAGTTCAGGCAGGGGGCAAGACGAGCAGTACTTC. This gives the protein CASSSGRGQDEQYF.

The chain is built from TRBV6-5 and TRBJ2-7, with TRBD1 identical over 8 bases. The CDR3 contains 14 residues. The V and J ends lost 6 bases and 2 bases, in that order; junction bases with no gene match: 6. CDR1 and CDR2 from the germline V gene are MNHEY and SVGAGI. This chain's CDR3 is CASSPDRGPYEQYF. CDR3 DNA sequence: TGTGCCAGCAGCCCCGACAGGGGACCCTACGAGCAGTACTTC.

This clone was found once. CDR3: CATSRNDRDIRNEQYF. CDR3 DNA sequence: TGTGCCACCAGCAGAAATGACAGGGACATTAGAAACGAGCAGTACTTC. This chain connects TRBV15 to TRBJ2-7; TRBD1 matches at 7 bases. The CDR3 runs 16 residues. The germline V gene encodes CDR1 LNHNV and CDR2 YYDKDF (reference sequence). V shed 2 bases, J shed 5 bases, and the junction held 12 bases outside the gene matches. Filled out from reference TRBV15 and TRBJ2-7, the complete variable domain reads DAMVIQNPRYQVTQFGKPVTLSCSQTLNHNVMYWYQQKSSQAPKLLFHYYDKDFNNEADTPDNFQSRRPNTSFCFLDIRSPGLGDTAMYLCATSRNDRDIRNEQYFGPGTRLTVT.

This clone is a singleton in its sample. V gene TRBV25-1 combines with J gene TRBJ2-1, with D possibly TRBD1 on 6 matching bases. CDR1 is MGHDK and CDR2 is SYGVNS in the germline V gene. Trimming took off 4 bases at V and 0 bases at J, with 13 bases between the two ends. The CDR3 loop spans 16 amino acids. The CDR3 is CASSGARGSSYNEQFF. In nucleotides, the CDR3 is TGTGCCAGCAGTGGCGCCAGGGGTAGCTCCTACAATGAGCAGTTCTTC.

In regard to this clone: This sample also contains other DNA sequences that code for the same CDR3. The CDR3 DNA follows: TGTGCCAGCAGTCCCCGACCAGGCACTGAAGCTTTCTTT. This gives the protein CASSPRPGTEAFF. The chain joins TRBV27 to TRBJ1-1; D is unresolved. The CDR3 consists of 13 residues. V lost 5 bases and J 4 bases, leaving 11 bases between the germline ends. Per the germline V gene, CDR1 is MNHEY and CDR2 is SMNVEV (reference sequence).

The CDR3 region is CASRLSPYRGSSGNTIYF. CDR3 nucleotides: TGTGCCAGCAGGCTGAGCCCTTACAGGGGGAGCTCTGGAAACACCATATATTTT. The rearrangement links TRBV7-6 to TRBJ1-3, with 8 bases that match TRBD1. This CDR3 spans 18 amino acids. V lost 6 bases to trimming and J lost 0 bases; unmatched junction nucleotides: 13. Germline CDR1 SGHVS, CDR2 FNYEAQ.

The rearrangement links TRBV27 to TRBJ2-6; TRBD1 aligns across 9 bases. V shed 7 bases and J 4 bases; nucleotides not matched to a gene: 8. The CDR3 is made up of 16 amino acids. Per the germline V gene, CDR1 is MNHEY and CDR2 is SMNVEV (reference sequence). CDR3 in DNA: TGTGCCAGCACCACCCTCGGACAGGGGGGGGCCAACGTCCTGACTTTC. This translates into CASTTLGQGGANVLTF.

The V and J genes are TRBV11-2 and TRBJ2-7, with unresolved D. This CDR3 is built from 12 residues. V was clipped by 5 bases and J by 7 bases, with 12 bases between them. Looked up from germline, CDR1 is SGHAT and CDR2 is FQNNGV. CDR3 residues: CASSGELREQYF. DNA for the CDR3: TGTGCCAGCAGCGGTGAGTTGAGAGAGCAGTACTTC.

This clone was detected only a few times. The genes are TRBV5-4 and TRBJ1-4; 10 nucleotides match TRBD1. This CDR3 contains 14 residues. The germline gives CDR1 SGHNT, CDR2 YYREEE (reference sequence). The ends lost 0 bases at V and 10 bases at J; junction bases unmatched: 3. The CDR3 DNA sequence: TGTGCCAGCAGCTTGGGGACAGGGGGAGGAAAACTGTTTTTT. Protein: CASSLGTGGGKLFF.

This clone was counted only a few times. V usage is TRBV28 and J usage is TRBJ1-1; the D gene is possibly TRBD1 (5 bases). V lost 5 bases to trimming and J lost 8 bases, with 15 bases between them. This CDR3 has 13 residues. CDR1 is MDHEN, CDR2 SYDVKM, per germline. This CDR3 is CASSPRQRLEAFF. Here the CDR3 DNA reads TGTGCCAGCAGTCCACGACAGCGATTAGAAGCTTTCTTT.

The chain employs TRBV5-5 and TRBJ2-7; possible D gene TRBD2, 6 bases. The CDR3 is 12 residues long. V was pared by 3 bases and J by 5 bases, with 9 bases between. Germline lookup yields CDR1 SGHKS and CDR2 YYEKEE (reference sequence). The CDR3 reads CASSWGGDEQYF. DNA for the CDR3: TGTGCCAGCAGCTGGGGCGGGGACGAGCAGTACTTC.

The rearrangement joins TRBV18 to TRBJ1-3; D unresolved. V was trimmed by 6 bases and J by 1 base, leaving 28 bases between them. Germline V gives CDR1 KGHSH, CDR2 LQKENI. The CDR3 totals 20 residues. CDR3 amino acids: CASSSRRLFPIRWSGNTIYF. CDR3 coding DNA: TGTGCCAGCTCTTCGCGCAGGTTATTCCCGATTCGATGGTCTGGAAACACCATATATTTT.

The chain carries TRBV29-1 and TRBJ2-5; D perhaps matches TRBD1 (6 bases). CDR1 is SQVTM, CDR2 ANQGSEA, per germline. The CDR3 is 14 residues long. V gave up 5 bases and J gave up 2 bases, with 15 bases separating them. The CDR3 loop is CSVSKQGQQETQYF. The CDR3 nucleotides are TGCAGCGTTTCCAAACAGGGTCAACAAGAGACCCAGTACTTC.

The V gene is TRBV18, the J gene TRBJ2-7; 8 nucleotides line up with TRBD1. The CDR3 extends over 15 amino acids. The J segment lost 2 bases and the V segment lost 4 bases, leaving 7 bases of the junction unmatched. From germline, CDR1 is KGHSH and CDR2 LQKENI. The CDR3 bases are TGTGCCAGCTCACTCGGGGACAGGACTACCTACGAGCAGTACTTC. This sequence encodes CASSLGDRTTYEQYF.

J is TRBJ1-1 and V is TRBV28; D is unclear. Germline V gene data show CDR1 as MDHEN and CDR2 as SYDVKM. The CDR3 is 11 residues long. Trimming stripped 3 bases from V and 7 bases from J, with 6 bases between. The chain's CDR3 is CASSFYLEAFF. The CDR3 DNA sequence: TGTGCCAGCAGTTTTTATCTTGAAGCTTTCTTT.

The sample holds a few counts of this clone. The V and J genes are TRBV6-1 and TRBJ2-1; 9 bases are a match to TRBD2. The germline V gene has CDR1 MNHNS and CDR2 SASEGT. CDR3 size: 14 residues. The ends lost 5 bases at V and 5 bases at J; junction bases unmatched: 4. The CDR3 sequence: CASSSGLANNEQFF. CDR3 nucleotide sequence: TGTGCCAGCAGTAGCGGACTAGCGAACAATGAGCAGTTCTTC.

The CDR3: CASSSSLTSGRETQYF. CDR3 nucleotides: TGTGCCAGCAGCTCTTCCCTGACTAGCGGGAGGGAGACCCAGTACTTC. The rearrangement joins TRBV11-2 to TRBJ2-5; 13 nucleotides match TRBD2. This CDR3 contains 16 residues. Germline assignment: CDR1 SGHAT and CDR2 FQNNGV. The V and J ends lost 4 bases and 5 bases, in that order; junction bases with no gene match: 7. Based on the CDR3 plus reference TRBV11-2 and TRBJ2-5, the full variable domain is EAGVAQSPRYKIIEKRQSVAFWCNPISGHATLYWYQQILGQGPKLLIQFQNNGVVDDSQLPKDRFSAERLKGVDSTLKIQPAKLEDSAVYLCASSSSLTSGRETQYFGPGTRLLVL.

The chain is built from TRBV6-5 and TRBJ2-7, with a weak D call TRBD2 (5 bases). The CDR3 extends over 13 amino acids. Germline values: CDR1 MNHEY, CDR2 SVGAGI. The V end lost 0 bases, the J end lost 6 bases, and 9 bases lay between the germline ends. Here the CDR3 reads CASSYSTGIEQYF. For the CDR3, the DNA is TGTGCCAGCAGTTACTCAACCGGGATCGAGCAGTACTTC.

V and J are TRBV7-2 and TRBJ1-3; 10 bases agree with TRBD1. Trimming took 6 bases from V and 2 from J; bases not matched to a gene: 7. Germline CDR1 and CDR2: SGHTA and FQGNSA. CDR3 length: 16 residues. CDR3 amino acids: CASSPDRGRAGNTIYF. CDR3 coding DNA: TGTGCCAGCAGTCCAGACAGGGGGCGAGCTGGAAACACCATATATTTT. Looking up the rest from reference TRBV7-2 and TRBJ1-3 gives the full variable domain: GAGVSQSPSNKVTEKGKDVELRCDPISGHTALYWYRQSLGQGLEFLIYFQGNSAPDKSGLPSDRFSAERTGGSVSTLTIQRTQQEDSAVYLCASSPDRGRAGNTIYFGEGSWLTVV.

CDR3 nucleotides: TGTGCCAGCAGCTTAGTGGAGGGTAGCACTGAAGCTTTCTTT. It is translated as CASSLVEGSTEAFF. V usage is TRBV7-8 and J usage is TRBJ1-1; no definite D call. Trimming cost V 1 base and J 4 bases, with 10 bases left between them. Per the germline V gene, CDR1 is SGHVS and CDR2 is FQNEAQ. This CDR3 has 14 amino acids.

Here the CDR3 reads CASSPQTGPRNTEAFF. The CDR3 bases are TGTGCCAGCTCACCACAGACAGGGCCCAGAAACACTGAAGCTTTCTTT. V usage is TRBV18 and J usage is TRBJ1-1, with 7 bases matching TRBD1. Germline CDR1 KGHSH, CDR2 LQKENI. The length of the CDR3 is 16 residues. J gave up 2 bases and V 1 base, and 7 bases lay outside the gene matches.

A note on this clone: At one of its ends the junction is not consistent with the germline gene, which may arise from a read error. The genes are TRBV7-7 and TRBJ2-1; 7 bases fit TRBD2. This CDR3 comprises 15 residues. Germline loops: CDR1 SSHAT, CDR2 FNYEAQ (reference sequence). This chain's CDR3 is CASSPGTTGGNEQFF. Here the CDR3 DNA reads TGTGCTAGCAGCCCCGGGACTACTGGTGGCAATGAGCAGTTCTTC. Looking up the rest from reference TRBV7-7 and TRBJ2-1 gives the full variable domain: GAGVSQSPRYKVTKRGQDVTLRCDPISSHATLYWYQQALGQGPEFLTYFNYEAQPDKSGLPSDRFSAERPEGSISTLTIQRTEQRDSAMYRCASSPGTTGGNEQFFGPGTRLTVL.

The J gene is TRBJ2-3, the V gene TRBV6-9; TRBD1 might be the D (6 bases). Trimming pared 0 bases from V and 6 bases from J, leaving 13 bases between. This CDR3 is built from 15 residues. The germline gives CDR1 MNHGY, CDR2 SVAAGI. The CDR3 loop reads CASSYSSGARDTQYF. Here the CDR3 DNA reads TGTGCCAGCAGTTATTCCTCAGGGGCACGGGATACGCAGTATTTT.

This chain connects TRBV14 to TRBJ1-2; TRBD1 is a possible D gene (6 bases). Germline V gene lookup returns CDR1 SGHDN and CDR2 FVKESK. Trimming pared 0 bases from V and 2 bases from J, leaving 10 bases between. The CDR3 totals 15 residues. CDR3 nucleotides: TGTGCCAGCAGCCAAGATCTTACAGGGAACTATGGCTACACCTTC. Residues: CASSQDLTGNYGYTF. The variable domain in full, with the rest retrieved from reference TRBV14 and TRBJ1-2, is EAGVTQFPSHSVIEKGQTVTLRCDPISGHDNLYWYRRVMGKEIKFLLHFVKESKQDESGMPNNRFLAERTGGTYSTLKVQPAELEDSGVYFCASSQDLTGNYGYTFGSGTRLTVV.

This chain links TRBV7-2 with TRBJ1-2; 8 bases map to TRBD1. The junction had 15 bases not matched to a gene; V was cut back by 2 bases and J by 4 bases. This CDR3 has 18 residues. Germline assignment: CDR1 SGHTA and CDR2 FQGNSA. For the CDR3, the DNA is TGTGCCAGCAGCTTATCAGGGGGCTTTTCCCCACTCGCCTATGGCTACACCTTC. Translation: CASSLSGGFSPLAYGYTF.